One TCR beta chain is described in this entry. Antigen specificity is unknown. The germline V gene encodes CDR1 MNHNY and CDR2 SVGAGI (reference sequence). Trimming cost V 5 bases and J 5 bases; bases outside gene matches: 8. This CDR3 spans 14 amino acids. These data originate in a study of OX40 agonist ivuxolimab in advanced cancers. Turning to the study itself: Partial responses were achieved by three patients: one hepatocellular carcinoma, two cutaneous melanoma. Study-level points and caveats: At 0.1 to 3.0 mg/kg and by week 6, CD4+ and CD8+ T cells in the blood had expanded clonally.

Sequencing was performed with immunoSEQ multiplex PCR; in TCRdb, only in-frame clones are kept and a portion is missing. The sample consists of some 150,000 clones, 75% to 95% of them appearing once. This TCR derives from an adult with an advanced solid tumor such as melanoma, head and neck, liver or kidney cancer. The chain uses TRBV6-6 and TRBJ2-5; TRBD2 agrees at 7 bases. The input for sequencing was CD4+ or CD8+ T cells sorted from blood, taken in a trial of the OX40 agonist ivuxolimab. CDR3 coding DNA: TGTGCCAGCAGTCGCCCCGAGGGAGGGGAGACCCAGTACTTC. It encodes CASSRPEGGETQYF.